This T cell receptor (beta chain) was documented in a study of blood T cell repertoires in COVID-19. Study-wide context: T cells, B-cell-depleted T cells, or PBMCs provided the cDNA or gDNA that served as material.

In the original processing: The assay estimated nucleated cells by amplifying reference gene primers. Clones were sequenced by immunoSEQ multiplex PCR, and TCRdb holds only the in-frame ones, with some missing. The V and J calls and clone size are taken from that table; D and trimming were inferred from the DNA. The sample has 350,000 or so clones, approximately 82% seen once. Germline loops: CDR1 SGDLS, CDR2 YYNGEE. The CDR3 is made up of 17 amino acids. V was shortened by 1 base and J by 5 bases, with 18 bases between the two germline ends. The sequencing input was peripheral blood. This TCR came from a man younger than 40 with active or convalescent COVID-19. The chain couples TRBV9 to TRBJ2-2; weak D call: TRBD2 (6 bases). The CDR3, as DNA: TGTGCCAGCAGCGTAAAGGCTGCCGGGGGTCGGACCGGGGAGCTGTTTTTT. It specifies CASSVKAAGGRTGELFF.